This TCR beta chain originates from a study of T and B cells in COVID-19 patients. Turning to the study itself: Critical illness requiring mechanical ventilation or extracorporeal membrane oxygenation affected three fifths of the roughly 20 active-infection patients. Overall study results and limits: In COVID-19 patients, T cell receptor beta variable and joining gene use was reportedly strongly skewed. Clonality of TRB repertoires was high in active COVID-19; recovery brought above-healthy diversity and richness. Blood from mildly ill patients while symptomatic, and early samples from severe cases, were scarce.

Germline loops: CDR1 SQVTM, CDR2 ANQGSEA. Trimming shortened V by 6 bases and J by 10 bases, and 13 bases separated the two germline ends. The CDR3 runs to 11 residues. Blood genomic DNA input for TRB amplification was about 220-500 ng. On this clonotype: The antigen is not known.

Multiplex PCR with BIOMED2 TRB-A/B primer pools amplified TRB rearrangements. TCRdb re-called the multiplex PCR reads through MiXCR, storing one row per CDR3 protein. The table has some 8,400 distinct CDR3 sequences, 26% seen once. Sequenced sample: blood. The sequence came from a human donor with active COVID-19. The J gene is TRBJ2-1, the V gene TRBV29-1, with a tentative D call TRBD1 (6 bases). Here the CDR3 reads CSVQGTGEQFF. The CDR3 coding sequence is TGCAGCGTCCAGGGGACCGGGGAGCAGTTCTTC.